Following are 31 T cell receptor beta chains from one sample sequenced in a study of blood T cell repertoires in COVID-19 (dated by TCRdb to between 2020 and 2021). Library preparation employed the immunoSEQ multiplex PCR assay. The table comes from immuneACCESS by way of TCRdb, which keeps in-frame sequences with V and J called. Part of the clones is missing from these tables; in studies checked, under half for an unresolved V gene and the rest for unknown reasons. The sample profile shows approximately 220,000 clones; 80% to 85% of them were found once. The leading ten clones occupy around 3% of the sample. Sequencing used peripheral blood. These receptors all stem from a woman younger than 45 who had recovered from COVID-19.

The J gene is TRBJ1-2, the V gene TRBV29-1, with 9 bases identical to TRBD1. The CDR3 has 14 residues. The germline V gene has CDR1 SQVTM and CDR2 ANQGSEA. Trimming at V came to 6 bases and at J to 3 bases, leaving 8 bases not matched to a gene. CDR3 sequence (DNA): TGCAGCGTCCTAAGGGGGGACAGGGACTATGGCTACACCTTC. Its translation: CSVLRGDRDYGYTF.

This sequence joins TRBV27 and TRBJ1-2; D perhaps matches TRBD1 (6 bases). The CDR3 extends over 16 amino acids. V dropped 6 bases and J dropped 3 bases, with 20 bases sitting between them. From germline, CDR1 is MNHEY and CDR2 SMNVEV (reference sequence). For the CDR3, the DNA is TGTGCCAGCAGGGTCCCCGGGGATAGGGGGTACTATGGCTACACCTTC. Its translation: CASRVPGDRGYYGYTF.

The CDR3 coding sequence is TGTGCCAGCAGAAGTACGGTTAGCGGGAGCGAGGATGAGCAGTTCTTC. Its translation is CASRSTVSGSEDEQFF. The rearrangement uses TRBV3-1 (or the pseudogene TRBV3-2) and TRBJ2-1; 9 nucleotides align to TRBD2. Germline lookup yields CDR1 LGHDT and CDR2 YNNKEL (reference sequence). The length of the CDR3 is 16 residues. With 6 bases clipped from V and 8 bases from J, the junction kept 14 bases outside the gene matches.

The J gene is TRBJ2-2, the V gene TRBV24-1; D call uncertain. With 9 bases removed from V and 0 bases from J, the gap between germline ends came to 13 bases. This CDR3 has 15 amino acids. Germline CDR1 and CDR2: KGHDR and SFDVKD. CDR3 amino acids: CATSPRLPNTGELFF. The CDR3 bases are TGTGCCACCTCTCCCAGGCTACCGAACACCGGGGAGCTGTTTTTT.

V gene TRBV19 combines with J gene TRBJ2-5; 9 bases are shared with TRBD2. The V and J ends lost 10 bases and 4 bases, in that order; junction bases with no gene match: 16. The CDR3 loop spans 16 amino acids. CDR1 and CDR2 (germline): LNHDA, SQIVND (reference sequence). The CDR3: CATRTSAYLGAETQYF. The CDR3 region has the DNA TGTGCCACACGGACTAGCGCGTACCTGGGGGCAGAGACCCAGTACTTC.

This clone has only one observation. The J gene is TRBJ2-3, the V gene TRBV28; D is perhaps TRBD2 (6 bases). Trimming stripped 5 bases from V and 2 bases from J, with 14 bases between. Germline V gene data show CDR1 as MDHEN and CDR2 as SYDVKM. The CDR3 is 15 amino acids. CDR3 DNA: TGTGCCAGCAGTAAGTTACTAGCCCTCACAGATACGCAGTATTTT. Translating gives CASSKLLALTDTQYF.

The chain is built from TRBV5-1 and TRBJ1-2; no firm D call. Germline V gene lookup returns CDR1 SGHRS and CDR2 YFSETQ. The CDR3 contains 12 residues. V was shortened by 5 bases and J by 3 bases, with 8 bases between the two germline ends. The CDR3 region is CASSSQDYGYTF. The CDR3 region has the DNA TGCGCCAGCAGTTCACAAGACTATGGCTACACCTTC.

The chain couples TRBV6-1 to TRBJ2-1, with 10 nucleotides matching TRBD2. This CDR3 comprises 16 residues. Germline values: CDR1 MNHNS, CDR2 SASEGT. V was clipped by 4 bases and J by 0 bases; unmatched bases: 3. The CDR3 protein is CASSVAGGSSYNEQFF. The CDR3 region has the DNA TGTGCCAGCAGTGTAGCGGGAGGAAGCTCCTACAATGAGCAGTTCTTC.

To note about this clone: This same CDR3 is encoded by further DNA sequences in the sample. The V gene is TRBV6-5, the J gene TRBJ2-2; a possible D gene is TRBD1 (5 bases). V was shortened by 6 bases and J by 1 base, with 9 bases between the two germline ends. The CDR3 is made up of 14 amino acids. Germline-derived CDR1 and CDR2 are MNHEY and SVGAGI. The CDR3 coding sequence is TGTGCCAGCAGGGCTGGACAGAACACCGGGGAGCTGTTTTTT. It encodes CASRAGQNTGELFF.

J is TRBJ1-3 and V is TRBV28; 8 bases fit TRBD1. The CDR3 loop spans 16 amino acids. The trim removed 3 bases at V and 0 bases at J, leaving 4 bases unmatched. CDR1 MDHEN and CDR2 SYDVKM come from the germline V gene. The CDR3 reads CASSLTGVLSGNTIYF. In nucleotides, the CDR3 is TGTGCCAGCAGTTTGACAGGGGTCCTCTCTGGAAACACCATATATTTT.

The chain combines TRBV18 with TRBJ2-7, with TRBD1 as a possible D gene (6 bases). The CDR3 length is 14 residues. Per germline, CDR1 KGHSH and CDR2 LQKENI. V was trimmed by 5 bases and J by 1 base, leaving 12 bases between them. CDR3 protein: CASSSYRVSYEQYF. CDR3 nucleotide sequence: TGTGCCAGCTCATCCTACAGGGTTTCCTACGAGCAGTACTTC.

The rearrangement uses TRBV7-9 and TRBJ1-1; D perhaps matches TRBD1 (5 bases). This CDR3 comprises 13 residues. Germline CDR1 and CDR2: SEHNR and FQNEAQ (reference sequence). Trimming cost V 2 bases and J 9 bases, with 13 bases left between them. CDR3 protein: CASSLQGYPKAFF. The CDR3 DNA reads as TGTGCCAGCAGCTTACAGGGATACCCAAAAGCTTTCTTT.

The chain recombines TRBV2 with TRBJ1-4, with D possibly matching TRBD1 (6 bases). This CDR3 region has 12 residues. Germline values: CDR1 SNHLY, CDR2 FYNNEI. V lost 8 bases and J 5 bases, leaving 9 bases between the germline ends. The CDR3 DNA follows: TGTGCCAGCGGACAGTCGAATGAAAAACTGTTTTTT. Its translation: CASGQSNEKLFF.

The chain links TRBV12-3 or TRBV12-4 to TRBJ1-4; tentative D call: TRBD1 (5 bases). This CDR3 contains 13 residues. V was cut by 4 bases and J by 5 bases, with 8 bases left in between. DNA for the CDR3: TGTGCCAGCAGTTCGGGGGGGAATGAAAAACTGTTTTTT. The encoded protein is CASSSGGNEKLFF.

The chain employs TRBV6-5 and TRBJ1-4, with TRBD1 matching 9 bases. This CDR3 has 15 amino acids. J lost 10 bases, V lost 6 bases, and 12 bases had no gene match. The germline gives CDR1 MNHEY, CDR2 SVGAGI. CDR3 DNA: TGTGCCAGCAGCCCAGACAGGGGGATCCCCGGAAAACTGTTTTTT. Translated, it gives CASSPDRGIPGKLFF.

Written as DNA, the CDR3 is TGTGCCAGCAGCACCCTACGACTTCCAGCGGGCACAGATACGCAGTATTTT. Its protein product is CASSTLRLPAGTDTQYF. The chain is built from TRBV5-6 and TRBJ2-3; weak D call: TRBD2 (5 bases). The CDR3 has 17 residues. V was cut by 4 bases and J by 1 base, with 19 bases left in between. Germline V gives CDR1 SGHDT, CDR2 YYEEEE.

The chain is built from TRBV7-6 and TRBJ2-1, with 8 bases matching TRBD2. Unmatched junction bases numbered 5, after V lost 1 base and J lost 6 bases. The CDR3 covers 15 residues. Germline assignment: CDR1 SGHVS and CDR2 FNYEAQ. CDR3 nucleotide sequence: TGTGCCAGCAGCTTAGGACTAGCGATTGTCAATGAGCAGTTCTTC. It yields the protein CASSLGLAIVNEQFF. Full variable domain (outside the CDR3, taken from reference TRBV7-6 and TRBJ2-1): GAGVSQSPRYKVTKRGQDVALRCDPISGHVSLYWYRQALGQGPEFLTYFNYEAQQDKSGLPNDRFSAERPEGSISTLTIQRTEQRDSAMYRCASSLGLAIVNEQFFGPGTRLTVL.

The rearrangement joins TRBV4-2 to TRBJ1-2, with unresolved D. Germline V CDR1 and CDR2: LGHNA, YNFKEQ. Trimming pared 0 bases from V and 6 bases from J, leaving 14 bases between. There are 15 residues in the CDR3. The DNA for the CDR3 is TGTGCCAGCAGCCAAGAATATGCGGACGGGAATGGCTACACCTTC. Translated: CASSQEYADGNGYTF.

V and J are TRBV10-3 and TRBJ1-3; 9 bases are shared with TRBD1. V lost 7 bases to trimming and J lost 4 bases; unmatched junction nucleotides: 11. Germline V lookup: CDR1 ENHRY, CDR2 SYGVKD. The CDR3 sequence is 16 residues long. The CDR3 DNA follows: TGTGCCATCAAAGGCATGGTGGACAGGGGAGGAAACACCATATATTTT. Translated: CAIKGMVDRGGNTIYF.

V is TRBV6-1 and J is TRBJ2-3; 7 nucleotides match TRBD2. Germline assignment: CDR1 MNHNS and CDR2 SASEGT. V lost 2 bases, J lost 6 bases, and 8 bases stayed unmatched. The CDR3 is 15 amino acids. The CDR3 DNA is TGTGCCAGCAGTGAAAGCGGCGGGAGTACCGATACGCAGTATTTT. Its translation is CASSESGGSTDTQYF.

This clone is a singleton in its sample. V is TRBV5-5 and J is TRBJ1-6, with D possibly TRBD1 on 6 matching bases. The CDR3 totals 17 residues. Germline CDR1 reads SGHKS; CDR2 reads YYEKEE (reference sequence). Trimming shortened V by 1 base and J by 9 bases, and 20 bases separated the two germline ends. The CDR3 sequence: CASSLTALGAVFSPLHF. In DNA, the CDR3 is TGTGCCAGCAGCTTGACCGCACTGGGGGCGGTTTTTTCACCCCTCCACTTT.

The gene calls are TRBV19 and TRBJ2-5; TRBD2 is a possible D gene (6 bases). The germline V and J ends were trimmed by 8 bases and 2 bases, with 12 bases remaining between them. The CDR3 is 13 amino acids. The germline CDR1 and CDR2 sequences are LNHDA and SQIVND (reference sequence). The CDR3 here is CASPKLAQETQYF. The CDR3 DNA follows: TGTGCCAGTCCGAAACTAGCACAAGAGACCCAGTACTTC. Full variable domain (outside the CDR3, taken from reference TRBV19 and TRBJ2-5): DGGITQSPKYLFRKEGQNVTLSCEQNLNHDAMYWYRQDPGQGLRLIYYSQIVNDFQKGDIAEGYSVSREKKESFPLTVTSAQKNPTAFYLCASPKLAQETQYFGPGTRLLVL.

The chain couples TRBV19 to TRBJ1-5; D might be TRBD1 (5 bases). Trimming shortened V by 3 bases and J by 4 bases, and 10 bases separated the two germline ends. Per germline, CDR1 LNHDA and CDR2 SQIVND (reference sequence). The CDR3 has 14 amino acids. The CDR3 bases are TGTGCCAGTAGTATTCTCGGGGGAAATCAGCCCCAGCATTTT. It yields the protein CASSILGGNQPQHF.

The chain recombines TRBV28 with TRBJ1-5; 8 nucleotides match TRBD1. V lost 3 bases to trimming and J lost 1 base; unmatched junction nucleotides: 5. Germline V lookup: CDR1 MDHEN, CDR2 SYDVKM. The CDR3 totals 16 residues. The CDR3 bases are TGTGCCAGCAGTTTCCTAGGACAGGGAAGCAATCAGCCCCAGCATTTT. Its translation: CASSFLGQGSNQPQHF.

The chain employs TRBV6-5 and TRBJ1-6; no clear D. The ends were cut back, 6 bases at V and 7 bases at J, with 7 bases in the middle. The CDR3 has 12 amino acids. The germline gives CDR1 MNHEY, CDR2 SVGAGI. CDR3 loop: CASSSGNSPLHF. CDR3 DNA sequence: TGTGCCAGCAGCTCCGGGAATTCACCCCTCCACTTT.

The chain has TRBV7-2 and TRBJ1-5, with 8 positions matching TRBD1. This CDR3 region has 17 residues. V shed 3 bases and J 5 bases; nucleotides not matched to a gene: 12. Germline V gene lookup returns CDR1 SGHTA and CDR2 FQGNSA. The CDR3 DNA follows: TGTGCCAGCAGCTTGTGGGCAGGGGGCGCCGGGGATCAGCCCCAGCATTTT. Its protein is CASSLWAGGAGDQPQHF. Complete variable domain (other parts from reference TRBV7-2 and TRBJ1-5): GAGVSQSPSNKVTEKGKDVELRCDPISGHTALYWYRQSLGQGLEFLIYFQGNSAPDKSGLPSDRFSAERTGGSVSTLTIQRTQQEDSAVYLCASSLWAGGAGDQPQHFGDGTRLSIL.

The chain joins TRBV28 to TRBJ2-5; tentative D call: TRBD2 (6 bases). The CDR3 loop spans 14 amino acids. Germline V gene data show CDR1 as MDHEN and CDR2 as SYDVKM. Trimming removed 4 bases at V and 2 bases at J, with 11 bases between. The chain's CDR3 is CASSSPGGQETQYF. The CDR3, as DNA: TGTGCCAGCAGTTCCCCTGGGGGGCAAGAGACCCAGTACTTC.

This clone was seen only a few times. The chain combines TRBV27 with TRBJ1-2; 10 bases map to TRBD1. There are 14 residues in the CDR3. Germline V lookup: CDR1 MNHEY, CDR2 SMNVEV (reference sequence). V lost 5 bases, J lost 6 bases, and 6 bases stayed unmatched. In DNA, the CDR3 is TGTGCCAGCAGTACCAGGGACAGGGGCCATGGCTACACCTTC. Translation: CASSTRDRGHGYTF.

This clone was picked up a small number of times. J is TRBJ2-2 and V is TRBV9, with TRBD1 matching 8 bases. The CDR3 contains 17 residues. Trimming took 3 bases from V and 6 from J; bases not matched to a gene: 13. CDR1 SGDLS and CDR2 YYNGEE come from the germline V gene. DNA for the CDR3: TGTGCCAGCAGCGGGGACAGGAGGGGCGGGAAACCCGGGGAGCTGTTTTTT. It yields the protein CASSGDRRGGKPGELFF. Using reference TRBV9 and TRBJ2-2 for the parts outside the CDR3, the full variable domain is DSGVTQTPKHLITATGQRVTLRCSPRSGDLSVYWYQQSLDQGLQFLIQYYNGEERAKGNILERFSAQQFPDLHSELNLSSLELGDSALYFCASSGDRRGGKPGELFFGEGSRLTVL.

To note about this clone: The CDR3 carries no conserved terminal phenylalanine or tryptophan, so it likely arises from a read error. Because the CDR3's place on the DNA is in doubt, the DNA is left out and the CDR3 is given as listed by TCRdb. This rearrangement joins TRBV9 to TRBJ2-3; TRBD2, the table's D call, was not compared with the DNA. Germline CDR1 is SGDLS and CDR2 is YYNGEE. The CDR3 is made up of 13 amino acids, end residues included. The chain's CDR3 is CASSVEATSGRLL.

V is TRBV29-1 and J is TRBJ1-3, with D perhaps matching TRBD1 (6 bases). Germline assignment: CDR1 SQVTM and CDR2 ANQGSEA. The CDR3 extends over 13 amino acids. With 4 bases removed from V and 7 bases from J, the gap between germline ends came to 14 bases. CDR3 amino acids: CSVVQGWGNTIYF. The CDR3 coding sequence is TGCAGCGTTGTACAGGGTTGGGGCAACACCATATATTTT.